The 27 T cell receptor beta chains given below trace back to one sample, sequenced in a study of neurological immune-mediated disorders. MiXCR was run by TCRdb on the 5' RACE reads, yielding one entry per CDR3 protein. The table includes 80,000 or so distinct CDR3 sequences, about 9% detected once. Sequencing used PBMCs. The receptors originated from a man aged 50 to 60 in good health.

This clonotype was counted at least ten times. This sequence joins TRBV29-1 and TRBJ1-2; 7 bases line up with TRBD1. The CDR3 spans 18 residues. V lost 7 bases, J lost 7 bases, and 27 bases stayed unmatched. Germline V lookup: CDR1 SQVTM, CDR2 ANQGSEA. The CDR3 region is CSAPATLMAGGILSGYTF. DNA of the CDR3: TGCAGCGCCCCAGCAACCCTTATGGCAGGGGGGATATTGAGTGGCTACACCTTC.

This clonotype was recorded at least ten times. The rearrangement links TRBV5-6 to TRBJ2-1; tentatively, D is TRBD2 (7 bases). The germline V gene encodes CDR1 SGHDT and CDR2 YYEEEE. The CDR3 has 15 amino acids. V lost 4 bases and J 6 bases, leaving 17 bases between the germline ends. The CDR3 sequence: CASSQPGGFGNEQFF. CDR3 in DNA: TGTGCCAGCAGCCAACCGGGGGGCTTTGGCAATGAGCAGTTCTTC.

This clonotype was picked up many times. The CDR3 DNA reads as TGCAGTGCTAGAGATCTAATAAGGAGGGCGGGAGGCACCGGTGGAAACATTCAGTACTTC. This gives the protein CSARDLIRRAGGTGGNIQYF. The chain uses TRBV20-1 and TRBJ2-4; the match to TRBD2 covers 8 bases. Trimming at V came to 0 bases and at J to 6 bases, leaving 22 bases not matched to a gene. The CDR3 runs to 20 residues. CDR1 and CDR2 (germline): DFQATT, SNEGSKA (reference sequence).

This rearrangement joins TRBV6-5 to TRBJ2-7; D possibly corresponds to TRBD2 (6 bases). Germline CDR1 reads MNHEY; CDR2 reads SVGAGI. This CDR3 is built from 14 residues. V was cut by 2 bases and J by 1 base, with 9 bases left in between. The DNA for the CDR3 is TGTGCCAGCAGTTACGGGGGGAGGTCCTACGAGCAGTACTTC. This translates into CASSYGGRSYEQYF.

This clonotype was found many times. V gene TRBV7-2 combines with J gene TRBJ2-7, with 10 bases fitting TRBD2. Germline V gene data show CDR1 as SGHTA and CDR2 as FQGNSA. The CDR3 is 15 amino acids. The V segment lost 5 bases and the J segment 3 bases; nucleotides outside the gene matches: 7. The CDR3 protein is CASSPQASGGYEQYF. The CDR3 DNA reads as TGTGCCAGCAGCCCCCAAGCTAGCGGGGGCTACGAGCAGTACTTC.

At least ten counts were recorded for this clonotype. V usage is TRBV12-3 or TRBV12-4 and J usage is TRBJ2-2; D is undetermined. Trimming removed 1 base from V and 6 bases from J, with 6 bases in between. The length of the CDR3 is 13 residues. The CDR3 coding sequence is TGTGCCAGCAGTTTAGAGGTAGCCGGGGAGCTGTTTTTT. As protein: CASSLEVAGELFF.

This clonotype was observed at least ten times. This chain joins TRBV29-1 and TRBJ2-2; D is perhaps TRBD2 (5 bases). Trimming removed 2 bases at V and 6 bases at J, with 19 bases between. CDR3 length equals 16 residues. Germline V gene data show CDR1 as SQVTM and CDR2 as ANQGSEA. This CDR3 is CSVETRPTTKAGELFF. The CDR3 region has the DNA TGCAGCGTTGAAACTAGGCCCACAACGAAGGCCGGGGAGCTGTTTTTT.

This clonotype has ten or more counts. The CDR3 loop is CASSLAPLEDSPLHF. In nucleotides, the CDR3 is TGCGCCAGCAGCTTGGCCCCCCTTGAGGATTCACCCCTCCACTTT. The chain links TRBV5-1 to TRBJ1-6; no firm D call. Per germline, CDR1 SGHRS and CDR2 YFSETQ. CDR3 length equals 15 residues. Trimming pared 0 bases from V and 8 bases from J, leaving 12 bases between.

This clonotype was seen ten or more times. J is TRBJ2-7 and V is TRBV7-2; the D gene is possibly TRBD1 (5 bases). CDR3 length equals 14 residues. Germline V gene data show CDR1 as SGHTA and CDR2 as FQGNSA. V was shortened by 4 bases and J by 5 bases, with 15 bases between the two germline ends. The CDR3 nucleotides are TGTGCCAGCAGCTCCGGGCCAACCAGGGACGAGCAGTACTTC. Protein sequence: CASSSGPTRDEQYF.

This clonotype appeared a few times. This sequence joins TRBV4-1 and TRBJ1-5, with TRBD1 as a possible D gene (6 bases). The CDR3 covers 19 residues. V was shortened by 0 bases and J by 0 bases, with 18 bases between the two germline ends. Germline assignment: CDR1 MGHRA and CDR2 YSYEKL. The CDR3 coding sequence is TGCGCCAGCAGCCAAGAAAATCCAACCGGGACAATTAGCAATCAGCCCCAGCATTTT. Translation gives CASSQENPTGTISNQPQHF.

The J gene is TRBJ2-2, the V gene TRBV4-1; D ambiguous. The germline gives CDR1 MGHRA, CDR2 YSYEKL. This CDR3 region has 15 residues. The V end lost 4 bases, the J end lost 1 base, and 10 bases lay between the germline ends. CDR3 protein: CASSPRGENTGELFF. As DNA, the CDR3 is TGCGCCAGCAGCCCAAGAGGCGAGAACACCGGGGAGCTGTTTTTT.

In its sample, this clonotype was seen many times. The chain links TRBV11-3 to TRBJ2-1; 13 bases line up with TRBD2. Per the germline V gene, CDR1 is SGHNT and CDR2 is YENEEA. V shed 6 bases, J shed 8 bases, and the junction held 4 bases outside the gene matches. This CDR3 is built from 14 residues. CDR3 residues: CASRGGTSGDEQFF. CDR3 DNA sequence: TGTGCCAGCAGGGGGGGGACTAGCGGGGATGAGCAGTTCTTC.

Ten or more counts support this clonotype. The chain uses TRBV27 and TRBJ2-5; a weak D match, TRBD2 (5 bases). This CDR3 is built from 10 residues. With 10 bases removed from V and 7 bases from J, the gap between germline ends came to 10 bases. Germline lookup yields CDR1 MNHEY and CDR2 SMNVEV (reference sequence). The CDR3 protein is CATFAGTQYF. CDR3 DNA sequence: TGTGCCACCTTTGCGGGGACCCAGTACTTC.

At least ten counts were recorded for this clonotype. The chain uses TRBV7-2 and TRBJ1-4; TRBD1 agrees at 7 bases. V dropped 3 bases and J dropped 5; count of bases not matched to a gene: 3. In germline, CDR1 is SGHTA, CDR2 FQGNSA. The CDR3 spans 14 residues. The CDR3 spells CASSLGGQNEKLFF. The CDR3 DNA reads TGTGCCAGCAGCTTGGGGGGACAGAATGAAAAACTGTTTTTT.

The sample holds many counts of this clonotype. The rearrangement uses TRBV12-3 or TRBV12-4 and TRBJ1-5; D gene unclear. Trimming cost V 2 bases and J 2 bases, with 7 bases left between them. The CDR3 covers 14 residues. The CDR3 bases are TGTGCCAGCAGTTTAATTAGGGGCAATCAGCCCCAGCATTTT. It yields the protein CASSLIRGNQPQHF.

There are a few counts of this clonotype. The genes are TRBV20-1 and TRBJ1-5; D may be TRBD1 (6 bases). CDR3 length equals 17 residues. V lost 3 bases and J lost 2, with 20 bases in between. Germline V gene lookup returns CDR1 DFQATT and CDR2 SNEGSKA (reference sequence). The CDR3 bases are TGCAGTGCTAGTAAAGTTGGGACAATTGGGGGCAATCAGCCCCAGCATTTT. As protein: CSASKVGTIGGNQPQHF.

This clonotype was seen many times. This sequence joins TRBV3-1 and TRBJ2-5, with TRBD1 matching over 9 bases. Unmatched junction bases numbered 10, after V lost 9 bases and J lost 5 bases. The CDR3 runs 14 residues. CDR1 and CDR2 (germline): LGHDT, YNNKEL (reference sequence). The DNA of the CDR3 is TGTGCCAGTTCGAGTGACAGGGGGGGCGAGACCCAGTACTTC. As protein: CASSSDRGGETQYF.

Many counts were recorded for this clonotype. This chain connects TRBV12-3 or TRBV12-4 to TRBJ2-3, with D possibly TRBD2 on 5 matching bases. This CDR3 has 13 amino acids. The V end was cut by 5 bases, the J end by 1 base, with 7 bases between. The CDR3 sequence is CASSAGGTDTQYF. The DNA for the CDR3 is TGTGCCAGCAGTGCCGGGGGCACAGATACGCAGTATTTT.

This clonotype was seen many times. The chain is built from TRBV6-2 or TRBV6-3 and TRBJ1-5, with D tentatively TRBD1 (6 bases). CDR3 length equals 13 residues. The V gene's germline CDR1 is MNHEY and CDR2 SVGEGT. The V end lost 5 bases, the J end lost 3 bases, and 8 bases lay between the germline ends. In nucleotides, the CDR3 is TGTGCCAGCAGTCACAGGGTCAATCAGCCCCAGCATTTT. It translates to CASSHRVNQPQHF.

The chain links TRBV12-3 or TRBV12-4 to TRBJ1-4; D is ambiguous. Trimming pared 7 bases from V and 3 bases from J, leaving 15 bases between. CDR3 length equals 15 residues. The CDR3 region has the DNA TGTGCCAGCAATTCTTTGGTGTCGTCTAATGAAAAACTGTTTTTT. Its translation: CASNSLVSSNEKLFF.

This clonotype was seen ten or more times. The chain couples TRBV2 to TRBJ2-1; 8 positions agree with TRBD1. Germline CDR1 is SNHLY and CDR2 is FYNNEI. V was pared by 7 bases and J by 5 bases, with 7 bases of the junction left unmatched. The CDR3 has 14 residues. The CDR3 loop is CASIQDRENNEQFF. The CDR3 region has the DNA TGTGCCAGCATCCAGGACAGGGAGAACAATGAGCAGTTCTTC.

This clonotype was found a few times. V and J are TRBV30 and TRBJ1-6, with TRBD1 as a possible D gene (6 bases). Germline V gene data show CDR1 as GTSNPN and CDR2 as SVGIG (reference sequence). The CDR3 contains 16 residues. Trimming stripped 0 bases from V and 7 bases from J, with 16 bases between. The CDR3 DNA reads TGTGCCTGGAGTGTACCAGTCGGGGGCAGGAATTCACCCCTCCACTTT. This encodes CAWSVPVGGRNSPLHF.

Turning to this clonotype: The junction shows a germline mismatch at one end, possibly a read error. The chain combines TRBV7-2 with TRBJ2-4; unclear D gene. The CDR3 spans 15 residues. Germline CDR1 and CDR2: SGHTA and FQGNSA. Written as DNA, the CDR3 is TGTTCCAGCAGCTACGGAATGTTAGCCAAAAACATTCAGTACTTC. Protein product: CSSSYGMLAKNIQYF.

This clonotype has ten or more counts. This chain uses TRBV24-1 with TRBJ1-4; no firm D call. The germline V gene has CDR1 KGHDR and CDR2 SFDVKD. The V gene lost 4 bases and the J gene lost 8 bases, with 10 bases spanning the gap. This CDR3 has 13 residues. The CDR3 sequence is CATSEGGREKLFF. In DNA form, the CDR3 reads TGTGCCACCAGTGAGGGAGGACGCGAAAAACTGTTTTTT.

Worth noting for this clonotype: Germline and junction disagree at one end, which may indicate a read error. The CDR3: CASSLQLPSSWANVLTF. CDR3 nucleotides: TGCGCCAGCAGCTTACAGCTACCCAGCTCTTGGGCCAACGTCCTAACTTTC. The chain recombines TRBV5-1 with TRBJ2-6; no reliable D call. This CDR3 contains 17 residues. The V gene's germline CDR1 is SGHRS and CDR2 YFSETQ.

This clonotype was seen repeatedly, ten times or more. This chain joins TRBV7-8 and TRBJ2-2; D possibly uses TRBD1 or TRBD2 (5 bases each). Trimming took 5 bases from V and 1 from J, leaving 11 bases between them. The CDR3 length is 15 residues. Per germline, CDR1 SGHVS and CDR2 FQNEAQ. The CDR3 is CASSRDLMNTGELFF. CDR3 in DNA: TGTGCCAGCAGCCGGGACCTAATGAACACCGGGGAGCTGTTTTTT.

This clonotype was observed many times. The V call is TRBV5-5, the J call TRBJ2-7, with TRBD2 matching 7 bases. The ends lost 3 bases at V and 3 bases at J; junction bases unmatched: 9. Germline V gene data show CDR1 as SGHKS and CDR2 as YYEKEE (reference sequence). This CDR3 has 15 amino acids. The CDR3 nucleotides are TGTGCCAGCAGCTCCTCCGCGGGAGCCTACTACGAGCAGTACTTC. Protein product: CASSSSAGAYYEQYF. The variable domain in full, with the rest retrieved from reference TRBV5-5 and TRBJ2-7, is DAGVTQSPTHLIKTRGQQVTLRCSPISGHKSVSWYQQVLGQGPQFIFQYYEKEERGRGNFPDRFSARQFPNYSSELNVNALLLGDSALYLCASSSSAGAYYEQYFGPGTRLTVT.